This T cell receptor beta chain was sequenced during a study of cytomegalovirus exposure and HLA in healthy donors. Study information: A later analysis reported the 100 to 150 validation repertoires used the same platform as the 550 to 800 first-cohort repertoires.

Whole-study findings and limits: There were a few CMV-associated chains whose specificity for CMV antigens was confirmed in vitro. The study designated 150 or so TCR beta chains cytomegalovirus-associated.

Produced via immunoSEQ multiplex PCR; TCRdb's table is partial and in-frame only. The data show approximately 150,000 clones, about 89% seen once. About this clone: Its matching antigen is unknown.

Sequencing used PBMCs. This clonotype was sampled from a man between 18 and 29 years old in good health and CMV-seropositive.

This chain's CDR3 is CASSEALVRVDTQYF. CDR3 nucleotide sequence: TGTGCCAGCAGTGAAGCGCTGGTCAGGGTTGATACGCAGTATTTT. The genes are TRBV2 and TRBJ2-3; the D gene is possibly TRBD1 (5 bases). The CDR3 is 15 amino acids. Germline loops: CDR1 SNHLY, CDR2 FYNNEI. The V and J ends lost 0 bases and 6 bases respectively, with 13 bases between them.